This record concerns one TCR beta chain sequence. The antigen it recognizes is unknown. Nothing much larger sits one base from this clone, and base qualities are not available. The data are from a study of blood T cell repertoires in COVID-19 (TCRdb year 2020). Regarding the research as a whole: Samples covering the acute and convalescent phases of COVID-19 were provided by collaborators in the United States, Italy and Spain. The dataset comprised deeply sampled blood TCRbeta repertoires from subjects exposed to, actively infected with, or recovered from COVID-19. Samples came from the ongoing ImmuneRACE study (first 160 participants) plus 1,254 subjects from 6 global collaborators. Where available, HLA class I and class II types were obtained from metadata supplied by the sample provider rather than from assay-based typing. The repertoires were made available in a free public database intended to serve as a resource for research on the immune response to SARS-CoV-2. Nearly every sample came with metadata listing a de-identified subject ID, COVID-19 status, age in years and sex. The material from the prospective study consisted of cDNA or gDNA derived from T cells, B-cell-depleted T cells, or PBMCs.

Beyond this particular receptor, the publication reports: How much clinical and demographic metadata was included differed by source and by participant, and the metadata was provided uncurated.

TCRbeta CDR3 regions were amplified from genomic DNA using the immunoSEQ Assay, a bias-controlled multiplex PCR. As for the original processing: The number of nucleated cells in each sample was estimated by amplification of reference gene primers within the assay. To quantify the absolute abundance of each unique TCRbeta CDR3 rearrangement, sequence reads were collapsed and filtered. Productive Simpson clonality was computed per sample as the square root of Simpson's diversity index over productive rearrangements. TCRdb re-hosts the immuneACCESS table, in-frame sequences only. Its copies lack some clones; in the studies checked, an unresolved V gene accounts for under half of them, and the cause for the rest is not known. V and J calls and clone size are copied from that table; D and trimming were computed from the DNA. The sample table contains a few hundred thousand clones; only one count was recorded for over 75% of them. 2% to 3% of the sample goes to the ten largest clones.

In Seattle, one collaborating source enrolled patients while the infection was active and tracked those patients longitudinally over the course of disease. Whole blood was collected in K2EDTA tubes by collaborating institutions according to the institutions' own protocols. For TCRbeta analysis, collaborators shipped samples as frozen whole blood, isolated PBMCs, or DNA extracted from either of those sample types. V lost 0 bases and J lost 8 bases, and the count of bases not matched to a germline gene is 3. Looking up the germline V gene yields CDR1 SGHTA and CDR2 FQGNSA. The CDR3 contains 16 residues, cysteine and phenylalanine counted. Solely the CDR3 DNA is kept, with 48 bases framed from the first base.

The rearranged chain carries TRBV7-2 and TRBJ2-1; a stretch of 14 junction bases matches TRBD2. This receptor was obtained from a woman aged 65 to 85 with COVID-19, enrolled during active disease. What was sequenced was peripheral blood. The DNA sequence is given as TGTGCCAGCAGCTTAGCGGGGACTAGCGGGAGCGATGAGCAGTTCTTC. Protein translation: CASSLAGTSGSDEQFF.